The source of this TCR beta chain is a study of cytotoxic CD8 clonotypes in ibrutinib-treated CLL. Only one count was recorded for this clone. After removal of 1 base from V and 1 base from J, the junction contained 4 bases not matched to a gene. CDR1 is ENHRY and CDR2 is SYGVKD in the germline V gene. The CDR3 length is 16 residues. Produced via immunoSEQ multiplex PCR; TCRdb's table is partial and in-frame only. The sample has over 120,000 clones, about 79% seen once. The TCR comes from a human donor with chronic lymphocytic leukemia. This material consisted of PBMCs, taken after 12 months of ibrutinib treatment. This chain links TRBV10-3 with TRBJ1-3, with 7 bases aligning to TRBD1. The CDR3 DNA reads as TGTGCCATCAGTGAGTTTACAGGGGTTTCTGGAAACACCATATATTTT. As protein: CAISEFTGVSGNTIYF.